The clone carrying this TCR beta chain came up many times. Its antigen is not known. Isolation recovered at least 6 million PBMCs from every sample. Samples each had at least 5.5 micrograms of total RNA extracted. Sample-barcoded 5' priming and a J-beta primer mix drove a second PCR of roughly 7 to 11 cycles. Researchers report that each sample yielded at least 3 million CDR3-containing paired-end reads. TCRdb fed the 5' RACE reads into MiXCR, producing one record per CDR3 protein. Among about 1.7 million distinct CDR3 sequences listed, approximately 28% were seen once. This sample is drawn from a study of blood T cells in healthy people across ages. Germline V gene lookup returns CDR1 SGDLS and CDR2 YYNGEE. The CDR3 runs to 12 residues. The germline V and J ends were trimmed by 3 bases and 5 bases, with 8 bases remaining between them. Study conclusions and caveats: In older individuals, TCR beta diversity per million T cells was lower, falling roughly linearly with age.

The receptor's source is a woman in her 30s in good health. Sequencing was done on a sample of blood. This chain links TRBV9 with TRBJ1-2, with D possibly being TRBD1 (6 bases). Here the CDR3 DNA reads TGTGCCAGCAGCGACCAGGGGTATGGCTACACCTTC. Translating gives CASSDQGYGYTF. The complete variable domain, with remaining parts taken from reference TRBV9 and TRBJ1-2, reads DSGVTQTPKHLITATGQRVTLRCSPRSGDLSVYWYQQSLDQGLQFLIQYYNGEERAKGNILERFSAQQFPDLHSELNLSSLELGDSALYFCASSDQGYGYTFGSGTRLTVV.